Below are 4 T cell receptor beta chains sequenced from a single sample in a study of T-cell reconstitution after alpha-beta-depleted transplantation in children. The TCRbeta library was prepared with unique molecular identifiers. MiXCR was run by TCRdb on the PCR reads, yielding one entry per CDR3 protein. The data contain hundreds of thousands of distinct CDR3 sequences, roughly 10% of them singletons. The sequences come from PBMCs from the stem cell graft donor, collected from the stem cell graft. All receptors derive from a human donor who donated a stem cell graft to a child with acute lymphoblastic leukemia.

This clonotype was counted ten times or more. This sequence joins TRBV6-1 and TRBJ2-2; D ambiguous. The CDR3 extends over 14 amino acids. Germline values: CDR1 MNHNS, CDR2 SASEGT. Deletions cut 4 bases from V and 5 bases from J, with 11 bases between. The CDR3 sequence is CASSGNHGTGELFF. The CDR3 region has the DNA TGTGCCAGCAGTGGAAATCACGGGACCGGGGAGCTGTTTTTT.

V and J are TRBV3-1 and TRBJ2-5; D call uncertain. Trimming left V 3 bases short and J 5 bases short, with 16 bases between. The CDR3 spans 15 residues. The germline V gene encodes CDR1 LGHDT and CDR2 YNNKEL (reference sequence). CDR3 DNA: TGTGCCAGCAGCCAGAGAACCGACATCGAGGAGACCCAGTACTTC. Its protein is CASSQRTDIEETQYF.

This clonotype was recorded many times. This chain joins TRBV7-9 and TRBJ1-1; D remains unclear. Germline CDR1 is SEHNR and CDR2 is FQNEAQ (reference sequence). The CDR3 is 14 residues long. Trimming removed 5 bases from V and 1 base from J, with 11 bases in between. The CDR3 DNA reads as TGTGCCAGCAGCCACCAACGGGGGAACACTGAAGCTTTCTTT. Protein product: CASSHQRGNTEAFF.

Written as DNA, the CDR3 is TGTGCCAGCAGCTCTAGGACTAGCGGGGCCAGAGATACGCAGTATTTT. Its translation: CASSSRTSGARDTQYF. The chain uses TRBV7-2 and TRBJ2-3; 12 nucleotides align to TRBD2. V was pared by 4 bases and J by 5 bases, with 7 bases of the junction left unmatched. Germline V gives CDR1 SGHTA, CDR2 FQGNSA. There are 16 residues in the CDR3.